The entry that follows covers one T cell receptor beta chain sequence. Its specificity is not known. The sample is drawn from a study of CXCR3-negative and CXCR3-positive naive CD8 T cells. Overall study findings and caveats: CXCR3-positive naive cells carried more hydrophobic TRB CDR3s than CXCR3-negative ones.

Via 5' RACE with UMI labels, TRB cDNA libraries were prepared. TCRdb processed the 5' RACE reads again and assigns one entry to each CDR3 protein, with no DNA. The sample holds about 120,000 distinct CDR3 sequences. The CDR3 runs to 16 residues. The germline V gene encodes CDR1 SGHVS and CDR2 FQNEAQ. The sequencing input was naive CXCR3+ CD8+ T cells from blood. Subset here: CD45RO-CCR7+CD27+CD95- naive CD8+ T cells expressing CXCR3 (TNR3+). The clonotype comes from a human donor in good health. Some clones in this sample may be carry-over from other donors' samples. This sequence joins TRBV7-8 and TRBJ2-5; TCRdb lists TRBD1, though no DNA is available to test this call. CDR3 in amino acids: CASSISGGAWEETQYF.